One sample yielded the 5 T cell receptor beta chains listed below, sequenced in a study of blood T cell repertoires in COVID-19. Produced via immunoSEQ multiplex PCR; TCRdb's table is partial and in-frame only. The data contain 210,000 or so clones, 88% of them seen just once; the ten biggest clones take up less than 3.5%. The sequencing sample was made of peripheral blood. Receptors originate from an older woman with acute or convalescent COVID-19.

The rearrangement links TRBV7-8 to TRBJ1-1, with 8 bases that match TRBD1. Per germline, CDR1 SGHVS and CDR2 FQNEAQ. The trim removed 4 bases at V and 2 bases at J, leaving 6 bases unmatched. The CDR3 runs to 15 residues. In nucleotides, the CDR3 is TGTGCCAGCAGCTCCCAGGACAGGGTTAACACTGAAGCTTTCTTT. Translating it yields CASSSQDRVNTEAFF.

The CDR3 is CASSWRQGSEQYF. CDR3 DNA sequence: TGTGCCAGTAGTTGGCGACAGGGGAGTGAGCAGTACTTC. The rearrangement uses TRBV19 and TRBJ2-7, with 8 bases fitting TRBD1. V was pared by 5 bases and J by 7 bases, with 7 bases of the junction left unmatched. This CDR3 region has 13 residues. CDR1 and CDR2 (germline): LNHDA, SQIVND (reference sequence).

This clone turned up a few times. This sample includes further DNA sequences coding for the same CDR3. The V call is TRBV10-3, the J call TRBJ2-1; TRBD1 matches 7 bases. The CDR3 contains 13 residues. V gave up 3 bases and J gave up 7 bases; unmatched junction bases: 3. Germline V gene data show CDR1 as ENHRY and CDR2 as SYGVKD. CDR3 amino acids: CAISDQQGNEQFF. The DNA for the CDR3 is TGTGCCATCAGTGACCAACAGGGGAATGAGCAGTTCTTC.

This chain links TRBV6-1 with TRBJ1-2; TRBD1 agrees at 8 bases. Germline assignment: CDR1 MNHNS and CDR2 SASEGT. The CDR3 extends over 14 amino acids. V lost 1 base to trimming and J lost 7 bases; unmatched junction nucleotides: 5. CDR3 DNA: TGTGCCAGCAGTGAAGACGCAGGGGGCGGTGGCTACACCTTC. This codes for CASSEDAGGGGYTF.

The rearrangement uses TRBV3-1 (or the pseudogene TRBV3-2) and TRBJ1-1, with a possible D match to TRBD1 (5 bases). Germline V gives CDR1 LGHDT, CDR2 YNNKEL (reference sequence). This CDR3 is 15 amino acids long. With 0 bases removed from V and 5 bases from J, the gap between germline ends came to 13 bases. In DNA form, the CDR3 reads TGTGCCAGCAGCCAAGATCGGGGGTTCAGGACTGAAGCTTTCTTT. Protein product: CASSQDRGFRTEAFF.